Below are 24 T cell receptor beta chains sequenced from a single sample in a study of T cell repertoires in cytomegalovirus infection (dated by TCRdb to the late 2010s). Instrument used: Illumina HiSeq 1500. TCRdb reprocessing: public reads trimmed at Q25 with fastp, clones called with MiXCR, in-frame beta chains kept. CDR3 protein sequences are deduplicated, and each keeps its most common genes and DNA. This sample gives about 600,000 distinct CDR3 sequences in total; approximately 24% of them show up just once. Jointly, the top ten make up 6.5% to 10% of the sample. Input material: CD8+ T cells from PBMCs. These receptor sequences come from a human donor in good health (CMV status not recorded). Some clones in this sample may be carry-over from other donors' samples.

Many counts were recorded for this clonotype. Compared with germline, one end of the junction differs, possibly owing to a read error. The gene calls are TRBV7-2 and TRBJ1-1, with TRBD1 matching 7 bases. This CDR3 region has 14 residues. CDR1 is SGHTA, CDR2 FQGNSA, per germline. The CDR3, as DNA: TGTGCCAGCTTTGACAGGGAGAGGGGGTTTGAATCTTTCTTT. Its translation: CASFDRERGFESFF.

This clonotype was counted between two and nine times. The CDR3 DNA sequence: TGCAGTGCTAGAGGCCTGACACTAGTTAACTATGGCTACACCTTC. Its protein product is CSARGLTLVNYGYTF. V and J are TRBV20-1 and TRBJ1-2; the D is unclear. The V gene lost 1 base and the J gene lost 1 base, with 13 bases spanning the gap. This CDR3 is 15 amino acids long. Germline V CDR1 and CDR2: DFQATT, SNEGSKA (reference sequence).

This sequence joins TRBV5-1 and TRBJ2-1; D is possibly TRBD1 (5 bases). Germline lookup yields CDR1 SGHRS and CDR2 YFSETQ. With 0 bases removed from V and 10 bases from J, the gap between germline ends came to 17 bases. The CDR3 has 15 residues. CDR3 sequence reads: CASSLAENSPGEQFF. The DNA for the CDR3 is TGCGCCAGCAGCTTGGCCGAGAACTCCCCAGGGGAGCAGTTCTTC.

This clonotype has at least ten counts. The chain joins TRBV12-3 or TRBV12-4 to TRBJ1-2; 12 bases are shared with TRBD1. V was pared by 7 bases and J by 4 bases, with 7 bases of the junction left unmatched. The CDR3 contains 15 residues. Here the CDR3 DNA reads TGTGCCAGCAACCGGGACAGGGGGCGCGCCTATGGCTACACCTTC. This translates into CASNRDRGRAYGYTF.

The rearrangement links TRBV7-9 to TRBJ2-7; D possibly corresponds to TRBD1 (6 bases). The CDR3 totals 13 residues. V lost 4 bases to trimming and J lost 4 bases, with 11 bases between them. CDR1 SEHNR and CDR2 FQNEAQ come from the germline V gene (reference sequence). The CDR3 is CASSSSQGYEQYF. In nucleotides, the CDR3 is TGTGCCAGCAGCTCGAGTCAGGGGTACGAGCAGTACTTC.

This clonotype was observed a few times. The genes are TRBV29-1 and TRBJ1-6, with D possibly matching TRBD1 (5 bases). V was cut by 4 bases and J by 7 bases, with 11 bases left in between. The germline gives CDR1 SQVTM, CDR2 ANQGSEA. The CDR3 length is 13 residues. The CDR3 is CSVVEGSNSPLHF. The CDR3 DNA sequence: TGCAGCGTTGTTGAGGGGTCGAATTCACCCCTCCACTTT.

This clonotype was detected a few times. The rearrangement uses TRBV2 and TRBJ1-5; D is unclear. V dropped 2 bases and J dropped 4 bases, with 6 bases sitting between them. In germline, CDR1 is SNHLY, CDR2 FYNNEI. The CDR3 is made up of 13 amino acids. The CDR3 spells CASSEIGNQPQHF. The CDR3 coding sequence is TGTGCCAGCAGTGAAATCGGAAATCAGCCCCAGCATTTT.

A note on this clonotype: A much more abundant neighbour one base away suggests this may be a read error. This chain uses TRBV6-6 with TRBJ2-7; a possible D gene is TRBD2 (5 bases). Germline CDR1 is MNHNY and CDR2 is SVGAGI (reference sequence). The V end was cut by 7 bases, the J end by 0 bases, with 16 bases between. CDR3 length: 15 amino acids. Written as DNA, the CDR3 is TGTGCCAGCATAGGGCTAGTGGGGAGCTCCTACGAGCAGTACTTC. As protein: CASIGLVGSSYEQYF.

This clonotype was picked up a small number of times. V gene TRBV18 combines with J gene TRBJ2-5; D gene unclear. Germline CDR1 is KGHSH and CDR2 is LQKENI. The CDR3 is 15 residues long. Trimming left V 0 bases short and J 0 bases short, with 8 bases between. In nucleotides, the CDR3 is TGTGCCAGCTCACCACCAAGGCGTTACCAAGAGACCCAGTACTTC. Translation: CASSPPRRYQETQYF.

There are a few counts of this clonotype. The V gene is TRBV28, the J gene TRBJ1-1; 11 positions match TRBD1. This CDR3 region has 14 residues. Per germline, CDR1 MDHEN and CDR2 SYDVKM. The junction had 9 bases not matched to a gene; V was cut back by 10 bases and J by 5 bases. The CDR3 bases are TGTGCCACCTCAGTTTGGGACAGGGGGACTGAAGCTTTCTTT. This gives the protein CATSVWDRGTEAFF.

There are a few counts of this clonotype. The CDR3 protein is CASIGQSYNEQFF. The CDR3 bases are TGCGCCAGCATCGGACAGTCCTACAATGAGCAGTTCTTC. The chain employs TRBV5-1 and TRBJ2-1; D perhaps matches TRBD1 (6 bases). From germline, CDR1 is SGHRS and CDR2 YFSETQ. The CDR3 consists of 13 residues. V shed 6 bases and J shed 1 base, with 8 bases lying between them.

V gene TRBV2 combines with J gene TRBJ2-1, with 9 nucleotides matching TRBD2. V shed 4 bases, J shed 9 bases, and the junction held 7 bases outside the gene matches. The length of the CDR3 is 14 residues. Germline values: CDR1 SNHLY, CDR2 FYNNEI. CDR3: CASSGKRGEAEQFF. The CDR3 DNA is TGTGCCAGCAGTGGGAAGCGGGGGGAAGCTGAGCAGTTCTTC.

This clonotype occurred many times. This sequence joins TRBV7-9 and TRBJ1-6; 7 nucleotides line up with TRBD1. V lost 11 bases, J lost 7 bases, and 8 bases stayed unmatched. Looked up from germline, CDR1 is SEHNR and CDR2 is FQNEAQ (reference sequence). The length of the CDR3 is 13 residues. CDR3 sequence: CALNRGDNSPLHF. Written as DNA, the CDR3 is TGTGCCCTGAACAGGGGCGACAATTCACCCCTCCACTTT.

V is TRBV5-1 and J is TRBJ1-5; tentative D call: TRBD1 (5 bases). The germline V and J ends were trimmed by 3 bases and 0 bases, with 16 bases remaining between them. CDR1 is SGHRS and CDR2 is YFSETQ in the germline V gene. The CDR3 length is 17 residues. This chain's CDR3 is CASSSNLDKYSNQPQHF. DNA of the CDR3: TGCGCCAGCAGCTCCAATTTGGACAAATATAGCAATCAGCCCCAGCATTTT.

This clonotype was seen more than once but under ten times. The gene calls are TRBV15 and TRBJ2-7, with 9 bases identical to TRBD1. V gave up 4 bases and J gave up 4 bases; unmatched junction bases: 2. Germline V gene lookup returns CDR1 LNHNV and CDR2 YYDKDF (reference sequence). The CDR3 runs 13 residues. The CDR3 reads CATSNRGQYEQYF. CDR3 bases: TGTGCCACCAGCAACAGGGGGCAATACGAGCAGTACTTC.

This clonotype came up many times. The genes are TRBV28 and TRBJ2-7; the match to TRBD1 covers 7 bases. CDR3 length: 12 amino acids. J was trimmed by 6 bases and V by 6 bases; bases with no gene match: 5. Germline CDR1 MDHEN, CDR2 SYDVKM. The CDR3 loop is CASSLTGVEQYF. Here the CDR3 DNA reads TGTGCCAGCAGCCTCACAGGGGTCGAGCAGTACTTC.

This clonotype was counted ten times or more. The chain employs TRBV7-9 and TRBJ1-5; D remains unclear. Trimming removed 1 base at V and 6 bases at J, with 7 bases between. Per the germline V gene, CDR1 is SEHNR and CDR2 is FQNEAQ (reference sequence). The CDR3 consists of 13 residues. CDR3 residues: CASSLDLGQPQHF. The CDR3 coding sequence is TGTGCCAGCAGCTTAGACCTGGGTCAGCCCCAGCATTTT.

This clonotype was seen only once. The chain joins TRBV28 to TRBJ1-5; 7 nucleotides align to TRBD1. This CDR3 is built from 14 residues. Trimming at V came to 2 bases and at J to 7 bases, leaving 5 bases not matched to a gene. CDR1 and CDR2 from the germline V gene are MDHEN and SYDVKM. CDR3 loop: CASSLAGGAQPQHF. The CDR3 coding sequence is TGTGCCAGCAGTTTAGCAGGGGGGGCACAGCCCCAGCATTTT.

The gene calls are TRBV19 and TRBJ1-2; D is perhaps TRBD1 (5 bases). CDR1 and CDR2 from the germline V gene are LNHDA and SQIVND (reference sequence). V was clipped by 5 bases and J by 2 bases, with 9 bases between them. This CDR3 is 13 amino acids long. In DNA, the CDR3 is TGTGCCAGTAGTGAACCAGGGAACTATGGCTACACCTTC. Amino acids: CASSEPGNYGYTF.

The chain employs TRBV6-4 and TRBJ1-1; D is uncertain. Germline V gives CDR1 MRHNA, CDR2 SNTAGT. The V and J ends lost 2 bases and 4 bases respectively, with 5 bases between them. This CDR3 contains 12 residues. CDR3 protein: CASSDGFTEAFF. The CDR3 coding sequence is TGTGCCAGCAGTGACGGATTCACTGAAGCTTTCTTT.

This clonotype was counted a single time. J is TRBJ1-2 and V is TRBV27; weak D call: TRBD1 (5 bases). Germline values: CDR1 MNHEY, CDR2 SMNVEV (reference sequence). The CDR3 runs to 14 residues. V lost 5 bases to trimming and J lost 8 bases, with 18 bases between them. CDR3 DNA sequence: TGTGCCAGCAGTCCTATGGGGGGGTCGGTCGGCTACACCTTC. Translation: CASSPMGGSVGYTF.

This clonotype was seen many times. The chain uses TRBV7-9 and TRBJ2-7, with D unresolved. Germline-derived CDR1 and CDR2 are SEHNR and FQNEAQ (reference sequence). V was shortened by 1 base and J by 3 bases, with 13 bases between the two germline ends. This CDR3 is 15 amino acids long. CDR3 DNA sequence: TGTGCCAGCAGCTTAGAGGCCCAAGAGGACTACGAGCAGTACGTC. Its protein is CASSLEAQEDYEQYV.

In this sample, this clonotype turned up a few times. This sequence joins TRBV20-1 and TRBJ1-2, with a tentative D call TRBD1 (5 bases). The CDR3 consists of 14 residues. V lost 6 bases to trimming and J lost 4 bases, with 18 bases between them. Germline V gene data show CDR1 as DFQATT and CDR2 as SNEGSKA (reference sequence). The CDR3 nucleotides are TGCAGTGCCAGCCAAGGGGTAGTCGGCTATGGCTACACCTTC. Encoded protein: CSASQGVVGYGYTF.

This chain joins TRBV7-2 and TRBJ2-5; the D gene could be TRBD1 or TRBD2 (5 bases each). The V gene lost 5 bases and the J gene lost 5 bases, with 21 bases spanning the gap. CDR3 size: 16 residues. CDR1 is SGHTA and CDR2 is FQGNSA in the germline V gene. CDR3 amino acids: CASSISLEGFRETQYF. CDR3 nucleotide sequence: TGTGCCAGCAGCATCTCTCTAGAGGGGTTCAGGGAGACCCAGTACTTC.